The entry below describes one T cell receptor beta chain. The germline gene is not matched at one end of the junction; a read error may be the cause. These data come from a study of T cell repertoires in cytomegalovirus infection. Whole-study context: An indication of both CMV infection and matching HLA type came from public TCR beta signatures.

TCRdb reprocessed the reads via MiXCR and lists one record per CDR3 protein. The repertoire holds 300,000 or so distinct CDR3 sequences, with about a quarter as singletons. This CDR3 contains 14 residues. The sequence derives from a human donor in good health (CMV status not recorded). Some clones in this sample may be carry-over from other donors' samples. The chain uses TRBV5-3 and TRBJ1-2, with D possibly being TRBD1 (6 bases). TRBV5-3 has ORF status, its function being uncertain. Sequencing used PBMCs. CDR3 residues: CASSSGGPDYGYTF. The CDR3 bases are TGTGCCAGCAGCTCCGGGGGCCCGGACTATGGCTACACCTTC.